The present entry profiles one T cell receptor (beta chain) with its context. Its antigen is currently unknown. One entry per CDR3 protein results from TCRdb running MiXCR on the reads. Here the sample spans roughly 860,000 distinct CDR3 sequences, less than 35% being singletons. The data originate from a study of T cell repertoires in cytomegalovirus infection. Study as a whole: Through public TCR beta signatures, both CMV infection and matching HLA type were indicated.

This TCR was sampled from a human donor in good health (CMV status not recorded). Some clones in this sample may be carry-over from other donors' samples. Sequencing used cultured CD8+ T cells from PBMCs, obtained from culture after CMV antigen stimulation.

For the CDR3, the DNA is TGTGCCAGCAGCTCGGTTATCGGGGGGGAGACCCAGTACTTC. This codes for CASSSVIGGETQYF. The chain has TRBV6-6 and TRBJ2-5; 7 bases map to TRBD2. The ends lost 6 bases at V and 5 bases at J; junction bases unmatched: 9. The germline gives CDR1 MNHNY, CDR2 SVGAGI (reference sequence). The CDR3 totals 14 residues.